This TCR beta chain appears in the sequencing data of a study of PD-1 blockade in classical Hodgkin lymphoma (dated by TCRdb to 2018 to 2020). Regarding the study in general: Nivolumab dosing was 3 mg/kg intravenously every 2 weeks, continuing until either disease progression or unacceptable toxicity. A peripheral blood immune signature of response to PD-1 blockade in classical Hodgkin lymphoma was defined using TCR beta sequencing and CyTOF.

CDR1 is given as LGHNA and CDR2 as YSLEER, both from the germline V gene. Measured from the cysteine to the phenylalanine, the CDR3 is 14 residues long. Kept here is only the CDR3 DNA, which spans 42 bases and is read in frame from base 1. Trimming takes 0 bases from V and 7 bases from J, and the germline ends sit 12 bases apart. The Qiagen DNeasy kit was used to extract genomic DNA from unsorted PBMCs and from the negatively selected CD4+ and CD8+ fractions. Amplification of TCR beta CDR3 regions was done by immunoSEQ multiplex PCR with primers that anneal to V and J segments. A synthetic immune receptor repertoire was used to minimize amplification bias, and any residual bias was removed computationally once sequencing was done. The source study handled its data this way. Custom Python scripts were used to quantify repertoire diversity as the Shannon entropy index. Unsorted, CD4+ and CD8+ repertoires were analyzed separately, except for combined analyses in which CD4+ and CD8+ sequences were merged in silico. Clonal expansion was defined as a frequency increase of at least 2-fold after treatment compared with C1D1, and clones undetected at baseline were assigned a pseudocount of 0.5. Singleton clones were defined as clones with 0 or 1 copy at C1D1, and non-singleton clones were defined as clones with 2 or more copies. Clones expanded in unsorted samples were assigned a CD4+, CD8+ or unknown annotation through matching of protein sequences in sorted samples from the same patient. Diversity changes from C1D1 to C4D1 were tested in paired samples using Wilcoxon tests. The clones in this table, taken by TCRdb from immuneACCESS, are in-frame only. Not every clone is retained; where verified, under half of the shortfall comes from an unresolved V gene, and the cause of the rest is unknown. V, J and clone size are taken as reported in that table, and D and trimming were inferred from the DNA itself. This sample has approximately 44,000 clones in its table, and 69% of those were observed once. The ten largest clones add up to about 2.6% of the sample.

Worth noting for this clone: It lacks a known antigen. Base qualities are not at hand, and no much larger clone is one base apart. This CDR3 is also generated by other DNA sequences in the sample.

Overall results and qualifications from the work: Trial patients with a complete response had baseline diversity similar to that of newly diagnosed patients, while partial responders and progressors had significantly lower diversity. Newly diagnosed patients were reported to have lower baseline TCR diversity than healthy donors, and relapsed/refractory patients were reported to have lower baseline TCR diversity still. A significant rise by C4D1 was seen in CD4+ but not CD8+ TCR diversity (p=0.0027 vs p=0.16), with the rise being most apparent in complete responders (p=0.02). The study was limited to a single clinical trial cohort, and causes of repertoire differences, possibly disease activity or prior therapy, remained undefined. Lower diversity was observed in patients in whom nivolumab was started less than 1 year after ASCT, and these patients were excluded from later analyses so that confounding by immune reconstitution would be avoided.

Taken with the paper, the label for time point translates to: cycle 4 day 1 (C4D1), after 6 weeks of nivolumab. Relapse after autologous stem cell transplantation had occurred in all trial patients, and cohorts A, B and C were distinguished by prior brentuximab vedotin exposure. The trial cohort comprised a few dozen patients with relapsed/refractory classical Hodgkin lymphoma whose best overall responses were complete response, partial response or progressive disease. Trial patients were treated with single-agent nivolumab in the multi-cohort phase II CheckMate 205 trial. An independent review committee assessed best overall response by applying the 2007 International Working Group response criteria. PBMCs from the trial were collected at three points: immediately before nivolumab initiation (C1D1), and during therapy at cycle 2 day 1 and cycle 4 day 1. After peripheral blood was drawn into 8 mL Vacutainer Cell Preparation Tubes, PBMCs were isolated by centrifugation and then cryopreserved.

The sequencing used peripheral blood mononuclear cells (PBMCs), collected before the fourth cycle of nivolumab. The receptor was isolated from a human donor with classical Hodgkin lymphoma. This receptor chain uses TRBV4-3 and TRBJ1-2; no confident D gene assignment can be made. The CDR3 amino acid sequence is: CASSQDFGFGGYTF. The DNA is TGCGCCAGCAGCCAAGATTTTGGCTTTGGTGGCTACACCTTC.